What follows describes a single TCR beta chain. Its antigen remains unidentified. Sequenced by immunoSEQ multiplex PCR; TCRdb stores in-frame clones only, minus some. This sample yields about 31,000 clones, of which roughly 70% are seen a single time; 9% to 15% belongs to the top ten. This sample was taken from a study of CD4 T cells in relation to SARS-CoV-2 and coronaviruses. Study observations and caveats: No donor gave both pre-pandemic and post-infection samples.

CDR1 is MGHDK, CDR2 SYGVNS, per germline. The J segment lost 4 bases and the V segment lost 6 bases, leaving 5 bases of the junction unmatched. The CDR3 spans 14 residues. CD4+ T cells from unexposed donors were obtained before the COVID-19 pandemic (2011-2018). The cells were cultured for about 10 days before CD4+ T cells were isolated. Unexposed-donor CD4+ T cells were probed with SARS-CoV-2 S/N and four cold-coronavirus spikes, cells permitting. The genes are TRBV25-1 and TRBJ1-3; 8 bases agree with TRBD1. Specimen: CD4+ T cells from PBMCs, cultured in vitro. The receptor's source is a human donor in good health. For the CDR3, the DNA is TGTGCCAGCAGCCCGACAGGGGTCGGAAACACCATATATTTT. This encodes CASSPTGVGNTIYF.